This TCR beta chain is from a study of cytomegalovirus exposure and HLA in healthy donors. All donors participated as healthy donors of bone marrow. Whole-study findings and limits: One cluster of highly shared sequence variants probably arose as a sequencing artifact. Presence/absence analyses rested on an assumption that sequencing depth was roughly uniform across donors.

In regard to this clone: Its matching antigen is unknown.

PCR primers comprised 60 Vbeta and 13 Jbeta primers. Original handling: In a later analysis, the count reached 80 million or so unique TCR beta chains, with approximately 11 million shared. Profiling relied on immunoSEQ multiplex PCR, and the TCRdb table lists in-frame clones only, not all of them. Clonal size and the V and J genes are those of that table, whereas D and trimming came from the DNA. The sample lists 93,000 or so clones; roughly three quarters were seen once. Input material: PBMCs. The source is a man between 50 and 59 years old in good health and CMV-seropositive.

Written as DNA, the CDR3 is TGTGCCAGCAGCGCTGGGACAGGGCTATCAGATACGCAGTATTTT. The encoded protein is CASSAGTGLSDTQYF. The chain uses TRBV5-6 and TRBJ2-3, with 9 bases lining up with TRBD1. CDR3 length: 15 amino acids. CDR1 is SGHDT, CDR2 YYEEEE, per germline. The ends lost 4 bases at V and 4 bases at J; junction bases unmatched: 7.